This T cell receptor (beta chain) is from a study of blood T cell repertoires in COVID-19. Overall study: Some COVID-19 samples were acute and others convalescent; all came from the United States, Italy and Spain. Sources were T cells, B-cell-depleted T cells, or PBMCs; the material itself was cDNA or gDNA.

Original methodology: Amplification with reference gene primers provided the estimates of nucleated cell counts. Generated by immunoSEQ multiplex PCR, the TCRdb table keeps only in-frame clones and is missing some. V and J calls and clone size are those listed in that table; D and trimming were worked out from the DNA. This sample has 250,000 to 350,000 clones, with more than 80% found just once. V was clipped by 0 bases and J by 6 bases; unmatched bases: 5. The CDR3 has 16 residues. CDR1 and CDR2 (germline): KGHDR, SFDVKD. The V call is TRBV24-1, the J call TRBJ2-1; 9 bases agree with TRBD1. The TCR was taken from a woman in her 30s with active or convalescent COVID-19. Input material: peripheral blood. In nucleotides, the CDR3 is TGTGCCACCAGTGATTTGGGGACAGGGCACGGCAATGAGCAGTTCTTC. The encoded protein is CATSDLGTGHGNEQFF.